This T cell receptor beta chain was sequenced for a study of blood T cell repertoires in COVID-19. Overall study: In each case, the material was cDNA or gDNA derived from T cells, B-cell-depleted T cells, or PBMCs.

The germline V gene has CDR1 SQVTM and CDR2 ANQGSEA. V was trimmed by 4 bases and J by 4 bases, leaving 17 bases between them. This CDR3 is built from 15 residues. Methods used by the authors: Amplification from reference gene primers served as the basis for estimated nucleated cell counts. Libraries were prepared by immunoSEQ multiplex PCR; TCRdb keeps only in-frame clonotypes and omits some of them. That table gives V, J and clone size, and the DNA gave D and trimming. The sample holds around 340,000 clones, around 80% seen once. The gene calls are TRBV29-1 and TRBJ1-5, with D perhaps TRBD1 (5 bases). The receptor was isolated from a man aged 25-45 years with active or convalescent COVID-19. Sequencing was done on a sample of peripheral blood. Written as DNA, the CDR3 is TGCAGCGTTGCTCTCCTTGGGGCAGGGAATCAGCCCCAGCATTTT. This codes for CSVALLGAGNQPQHF.